This T cell receptor (beta chain) was sequenced in a study of T cell responses to AZD1222 COVID-19 vaccine. Measured with immunoSEQ multiplex PCR; TCRdb has only the in-frame clones, and not every one. In the table there are over 100,000 clones, about 86% of which are singletons. The TCR was taken from an adult in good health. The sequenced sample was peripheral blood, obtained on day 0 of AZD1222 vaccination.

CDR3 protein: CASSLRMNQPQHF. CDR3 in DNA: TGTGCCAGCAGCTTACGAATGAATCAGCCCCAGCATTTT. The chain recombines TRBV7-8 with TRBJ1-5; unclear D gene. The CDR3 length is 13 residues. Germline-derived CDR1 and CDR2 are SGHVS and FQNEAQ. V dropped 2 bases and J dropped 4 bases, with 6 bases sitting between them.